The present entry profiles one T cell receptor (beta chain) with its context. This clonotype has only a few counts. Its cognate antigen has yet to be identified. The input lacks base qualities; no much larger clone sits a single base away. The record originates from a study of CD8+CD57+ T cells in acquired aplastic anemia (dated by TCRdb to about 2018). Regarding the research as a whole: A mean of 3.2 ug of DNA, ranging from roughly 0.19 to 27.4 ug, was extracted from sorted CD4+ and CD8+ cells. CD8+CD57+ expansion was defined as a frequency above the mean frequency observed in healthy subjects. Points the paper makes about the study in general: Roughly 31 CD8+ CDR3 sequences were shared between patients and controls but appeared highly expressed in patients and within their immunodominant clones. CD8+ Simpson's diversity did not differ significantly between patients and healthy controls (P=0.060).

Genomic DNA served as template for TCR beta VDJ combination and CDR3 sequence profiling. An Illumina HiSeq 2000 was used for TCR repertoire sequencing. Per the original workflow: Repertoire assessment relied on Simpson's diversity index, CDR3 size and DJ length profiles, and TRBV/TRBJ rearrangement plots. The most abundant DNA sequence in the deep sequencing data was taken as the immunodominant clone. CDR3 amino acid sequences were screened for sharing across subjects and were compared with published repertoires and the VDJdb database. The public reads were reprocessed in TCRdb via fastp at Q25 and MiXCR, keeping in-frame beta chains. Records with the same CDR3 protein are collapsed into one entry carrying the most frequent genes and DNA. The V and J calls follow TCRdb's processing rather than the paper's. The sample table holds some 140,000 distinct CDR3 sequences, of which roughly 49% were seen once. The top ten clones comprise about 12% of the sample.

Flow cytometry had shown CD8+CD57+ cell expansion in the patients selected for sequencing. All patients had severe acquired aplastic anemia diagnosed by International Study of Aplastic Anemia and Agranulocytosis and Camitta criteria. At the time blood was sampled, none of the patients had received any therapy. The study deep-sequenced TCR repertoires of sorted CD4+ and CD8+ blood T cells from severe aplastic anemia patients and healthy subjects. Patients were enrolled in the USA under clinicaltrials.gov protocols 00001620, 01623167, 00001397, 00071045, 00081523 and 00961064. Ficoll-Paque density gradient centrifugation was used to isolate peripheral blood mononuclear cells. Before DNA was extracted, CD4+ and CD8+ T cells were sorted using either FACS or magnetic beads. Trimming removed 5 bases from V and 6 bases from J; the gene matches leave 4 bases unexplained. CDR1 and CDR2, per the germline V gene (reference sequence), are LNHDA and SQIVND. The CDR3 numbers 12 residues from cysteine through phenylalanine. The only DNA kept is the CDR3, 36 bases in frame from the first base.

The source is a human donor with aplastic anemia. Sequencing was carried out using sorted CD4+, CD8+, or CD8+CD57+ T cells (not recorded which) from PBMCs. The sequence joins TRBV19 to TRBJ2-7; TRBD1 fits 7 bases in the junction. The sequence in DNA is TGTGCCAGTAGTCCACAGGGGATCGAGCAGTACTTC. Its protein product is CASSPQGIEQYF.